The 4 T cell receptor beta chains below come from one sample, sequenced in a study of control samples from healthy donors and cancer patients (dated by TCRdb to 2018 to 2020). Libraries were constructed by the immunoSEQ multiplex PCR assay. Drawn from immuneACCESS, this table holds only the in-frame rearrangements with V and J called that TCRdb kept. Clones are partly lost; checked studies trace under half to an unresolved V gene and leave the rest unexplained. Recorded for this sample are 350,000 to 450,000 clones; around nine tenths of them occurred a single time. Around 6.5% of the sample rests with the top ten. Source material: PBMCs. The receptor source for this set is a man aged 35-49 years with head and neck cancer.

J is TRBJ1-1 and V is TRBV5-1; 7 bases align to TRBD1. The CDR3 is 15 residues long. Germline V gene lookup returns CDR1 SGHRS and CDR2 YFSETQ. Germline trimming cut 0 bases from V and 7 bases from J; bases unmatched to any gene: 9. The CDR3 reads CASSLVVTGKNEAFF. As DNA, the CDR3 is TGCGCCAGCAGCTTGGTAGTGACAGGGAAGAATGAAGCTTTCTTT.

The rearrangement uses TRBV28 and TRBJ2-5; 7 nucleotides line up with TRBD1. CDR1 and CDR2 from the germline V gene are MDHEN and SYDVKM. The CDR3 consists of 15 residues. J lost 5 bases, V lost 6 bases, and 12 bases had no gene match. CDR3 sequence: CASSNGQAIWETQYF. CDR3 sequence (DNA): TGTGCCAGCAGCAACGGACAGGCGATTTGGGAGACCCAGTACTTC.

CDR3 DNA sequence: TGTGCCAGCAGATTCCCGGGACCCTCGGGGAATGAGCAGTTCTTC. This encodes CASRFPGPSGNEQFF. The chain recombines TRBV6-5 with TRBJ2-1, with D tentatively TRBD1 or TRBD2 (5 bases each). The V and J ends lost 6 bases and 7 bases respectively, with 19 bases between them. The CDR3 covers 15 residues. CDR1 MNHEY and CDR2 SVGAGI come from the germline V gene.

The CDR3 is CASIRETQYF. The CDR3 DNA reads as TGTGCCAGTATAAGGGAGACCCAGTACTTC. This chain joins TRBV19 and TRBJ2-5; D uncertain. Germline V lookup: CDR1 LNHDA, CDR2 SQIVND (reference sequence). V lost 7 bases and J 5 bases, leaving 5 bases between the germline ends. This CDR3 comprises 10 residues.